One and the same sample provided the 6 T cell receptor beta chains below, sequenced in a study of cytomegalovirus exposure and HLA in healthy donors. PCR was performed using 60 Vbeta and 13 Jbeta primers. The method was immunoSEQ multiplex PCR; TCRdb's version includes in-frame clones alone and lacks a portion of them. The data show 95,000 to 150,000 clones, approximately 72% seen once. Sequencing input: PBMCs. Every receptor here comes from a man younger than 35 in good health and CMV-seronegative.

CDR3 in amino acids: CSAFNRGQYF. CDR3 in DNA: TGCAGTGCATTTAACAGGGGGCAGTACTTC. The chain uses TRBV20-1 and TRBJ2-5; the match to TRBD1 covers 8 bases. The junction had 5 bases not matched to a gene; V was cut back by 6 bases and J by 11 bases. The CDR3 consists of 10 residues. The V gene's germline CDR1 is DFQATT and CDR2 SNEGSKA (reference sequence).

This chain links TRBV11-1 with TRBJ2-3; maybe TRBD1 (6 bases). V was cut by 1 base and J by 3 bases, with 8 bases left in between. CDR3 length: 14 amino acids. Germline values: CDR1 SGHAT, CDR2 FQDESV (reference sequence). The CDR3 sequence is CASSLGQGTDTQYF. CDR3 bases: TGTGCCAGCAGCTTAGGTCAGGGGACAGATACGCAGTATTTT.

This rearrangement joins TRBV18 to TRBJ1-2; 7 bases map to TRBD1. Trimming cost V 3 bases and J 4 bases; bases outside gene matches: 5. Germline V gene data show CDR1 as KGHSH and CDR2 as LQKENI. The CDR3 is 14 residues long. The DNA for the CDR3 is TGTGCCAGCTCACCCGGAGGGACAGTCTATGGCTACACCTTC. Protein: CASSPGGTVYGYTF.

This clone was observed once. The V gene is TRBV29-1, the J gene TRBJ2-1; 9 nucleotides line up with TRBD2. Germline V gene sequence: CDR1 SQVTM, CDR2 ANQGSEA. The CDR3 totals 14 residues. The junction had 8 bases not matched to a gene; V was cut back by 6 bases and J by 5 bases. CDR3 loop: CSVDASGVHNEQFF. CDR3 DNA: TGCAGCGTAGATGCTAGCGGGGTCCACAATGAGCAGTTCTTC.

This clone showed up just a few times. The chain is built from TRBV29-1 and TRBJ2-1; D is ambiguous. This CDR3 has 14 amino acids. Germline CDR1 reads SQVTM; CDR2 reads ANQGSEA. V lost 5 bases and J 4 bases, leaving 15 bases between the germline ends. CDR3 protein: CSVTRLFGYNEQFF. As DNA, the CDR3 is TGCAGCGTTACTCGGCTTTTCGGGTACAATGAGCAGTTCTTC.

The sample holds one count of this clone. The chain has TRBV27 and TRBJ1-1, with TRBD1 matching 8 bases. This CDR3 region has 17 residues. Looked up from germline, CDR1 is MNHEY and CDR2 is SMNVEV (reference sequence). With V trimmed by 4 bases and J by 1 base, 11 bases remained unmatched. CDR3 nucleotides: TGTGCCAGCAGTTCCACTCGACAGGGGATTTCGAACACTGAAGCTTTCTTT. Translating gives CASSSTRQGISNTEAFF.